The source of this T cell receptor beta chain is a study of Ad26.COV2.S vaccination and SARS-CoV-2 variants. Study summary: Trial arm assignment for the donor was COV1001 Ad26.COV2.S. The authors gave Ad26.COV2.S intramuscularly, either once or twice 56 days apart. Study outcomes and limitations: Vaccine recipients surpassed placebo recipients in spike-specific TCR breadth. Analytic work on TCR breadth and depth might have understated the full extent of total T cell responses.

Clones were read by immunoSEQ multiplex PCR, and TCRdb kept only the in-frame ones, dropping some. Of about 680,000 clones in the sample, 89% were seen once. The treatment denotes: over 15 received Ad26.COV2.S at low or high dose, single or two shots; roughly 5 received placebo; per-sample allocation not given. The samples were gathered on day 63 after the first injection of vaccine or placebo. As for this clone: Its antigen is undetermined.

Germline loops: CDR1 SQVTM, CDR2 ANQGSEA. The V end was cut by 5 bases, the J end by 4 bases, with 11 bases between. The CDR3 runs to 12 residues. The source of this sequence is a person aged 18 to 65 who received the Ad26.COV2.S COVID-19 vaccine or a placebo. Source: peripheral blood, taken in a trial of Ad26.COV2.S vaccine versus placebo. V and J are TRBV29-1 and TRBJ1-1, with D possibly being TRBD1 (6 bases). CDR3 sequence: CSVRRGGTEAFF. Here the CDR3 DNA reads TGCAGCGTTCGGAGAGGGGGCACTGAAGCTTTCTTT.